Described below is a single TCR beta chain sequence and its context. Its cognate antigen is unknown. This specimen belongs to a study of cytomegalovirus exposure and HLA in healthy donors. General study points: When analyzed later, the rates of TCR association showed variation by HLA locus, with DRB1 the most and HLA-C the fewest.

The PCR employed 60 Vbeta primers together with 13 Jbeta primers. Libraries were prepared by immunoSEQ multiplex PCR; TCRdb keeps only in-frame clonotypes and omits some of them. The sample records about 250,000 clones, 80% being singletons. This CDR3 spans 14 amino acids. Trimming removed 6 bases at V and 7 bases at J, with 15 bases between. CDR1 MDHEN and CDR2 SYDVKM come from the germline V gene. The clonotype was recovered from a girl aged 2-10 years in good health and CMV-seronegative. The gene calls are TRBV28 and TRBJ2-2; the D gene is possibly TRBD2 (5 bases). Sequenced input: PBMCs. This chain's CDR3 is CASSHGLLGGELFF. In nucleotides, the CDR3 is TGTGCCAGCAGCCATGGACTGTTAGGCGGGGAGCTGTTTTTT. Full variable domain (rest looked up from reference TRBV28 and TRBJ2-2): DVKVTQSSRYLVKRTGEKVFLECVQDMDHENMFWYRQDPGLGLRLIYFSYDVKMKEKGDIPEGYSVSREKKERFSLILESASTNQTSMYLCASSHGLLGGELFFGEGSRLTVL.